The 3 T cell receptor beta chains presented below share a single source sample, sequenced in a study of T cells expressing NK-cell markers. TCRdb reworked the 5' RACE reads into one entry per CDR3 protein, no DNA. The sample holds approximately 460,000 distinct CDR3 sequences. Input material: blood T cells: a sorted CD56 or NKG2C T cell subset, CD4+ or CD8+ T cells, or bulk PBMC T cells (not recorded which). The receptors stem from a woman between 18 and 70 years old in good health.

This chain uses TRBV28 with TRBJ2-1; TCRdb's D call of TRBD2 is untestable without DNA. The germline V gene encodes CDR1 MDHEN and CDR2 SYDVKM. CDR3 length: 15 amino acids. This CDR3 is CASSLIGTSRNEQFF.

V gene TRBV5-1 combines with J gene TRBJ2-3; TCRdb lists TRBD2, though no DNA is available to test this call. The CDR3 runs to 16 residues. Germline V gene lookup returns CDR1 SGHRS and CDR2 YFSETQ. CDR3 sequence: CASSLASSGRTDTQYF. The whole variable domain, remainder taken from reference TRBV5-1 and TRBJ2-3, is KAGVTQTPRYLIKTRGQQVTLSCSPISGHRSVSWYQQTPGQGLQFLFEYFSETQRNKGNFPGRFSGRQFSNSRSEMNVSTLELGDSALYLCASSLASSGRTDTQYFGPGTRLTVL.

The chain employs TRBV7-9 and TRBJ1-2; there is no DNA to check the TCRdb D call of TRBD1. CDR3 length: 14 residues. Germline V gene lookup returns CDR1 SEHNR and CDR2 FQNEAQ (reference sequence). The CDR3 sequence: CASSDPGQPYGYTF.